The rows below give T cell receptor beta chains drawn from one sample of a study of cytomegalovirus exposure and HLA in healthy donors. Method: immunoSEQ multiplex PCR; TCRdb's copy keeps in-frame clones and lacks some. The sample lists 130,000 to 150,000 clones, 70% to 80% occurring once. The material sequenced was PBMCs. The receptors come from a male donor in good health and CMV-seronegative. Each CDR3 is given with its conserved first and last residue. Some rows mark clone size as missing; the rest say once, few, many or name a class of expanded clone.

V gene: TRBV19; clone size: -; J gene: TRBJ1-4; CDR3 protein: CASSTALQGTNEKLFF
V gene: TRBV18; clone size: -; J gene: TRBJ2-2; CDR3 protein: CASSPSTTPTGELFF
V gene: TRBV28; clone size: -; J gene: TRBJ1-2; CDR3 protein: CASSLRGGRGRPF
V gene: TRBV30; clone size: -; J gene: TRBJ1-3; CDR3 protein: CAWSVRHRGSGNTIYF
V gene: TRBV4-3; clone size: few; J gene: TRBJ2-5; CDR3 protein: CASSQVVSGRETQYF
V gene: TRBV2; clone size: -; J gene: TRBJ1-1; CDR3 protein: CASSEATGGSWNTEAFF
V gene: TRBV11-2; clone size: -; J gene: TRBJ2-7; CDR3 protein: CASSVPPGYEQYF
V gene: TRBV11-3; clone size: -; J gene: TRBJ2-5; CDR3 protein: CASSRAGGPGETQYF
V gene: TRBV9; clone size: once; J gene: TRBJ2-3; CDR3 protein: CASSVSPDFADTQYF
V gene: TRBV6-1; clone size: -; J gene: TRBJ2-1; CDR3 protein: CASVPGQAYNEQFF
V gene: TRBV5-4; clone size: -; J gene: TRBJ1-6; CDR3 protein: CASSLDWANSPLHF
V gene: TRBV5-4; clone size: -; J gene: TRBJ1-2; CDR3 protein: CASSWDRNYGYTF
V gene: TRBV6-6; clone size: -; J gene: TRBJ2-7; CDR3 protein: CASTIGGEPYF
V gene: TRBV9; clone size: -; J gene: TRBJ2-3; CDR3 protein: CASSVRSVSTDTQYF
V gene: TRBV29-1; clone size: -; J gene: TRBJ2-7; CDR3 protein: CSGRRTGDREQYF
V gene: TRBV9; clone size: -; J gene: TRBJ1-1; CDR3 protein: CASSPRQGMNTEAFF
V gene: TRBV7-9; clone size: -; J gene: TRBJ2-5; CDR3 protein: CASSIGTGRVETQYF
V gene: TRBV7-2; clone size: -; J gene: TRBJ2-1; CDR3 protein: CASSLAGGPSNEQFF
V gene: TRBV5-1; clone size: -; J gene: TRBJ2-1; CDR3 protein: CASRGTGGFYAYNEQFF
V gene: TRBV6-6; clone size: -; J gene: TRBJ2-3; CDR3 protein: CASSGGRGSDTQYF
V gene: TRBV4-1; clone size: -; J gene: TRBJ2-1; CDR3 protein: CASSQAQTSFPRDEQFF
V gene: TRBV7-2; clone size: -; J gene: TRBJ2-7; CDR3 protein: CASSTRRGENEQYF
V gene: TRBV5-1; clone size: -; J gene: TRBJ2-7; CDR3 protein: CASSLGAFGQGAYEQYF
V gene: TRBV4-2; clone size: -; J gene: TRBJ1-2; CDR3 protein: CASWTGDGYTF
V gene: TRBV6-5; clone size: -; J gene: TRBJ1-1; CDR3 protein: CASSYQNMNTEAFF
V gene: TRBV6-5; clone size: once; J gene: TRBJ2-1; CDR3 protein: CASSYAAKEFF
V gene: TRBV2; clone size: -; J gene: TRBJ2-2; CDR3 protein: CASRGGPTGELFF
V gene: TRBV7-2; clone size: -; J gene: TRBJ2-7; CDR3 protein: CASSLIQGGTYEQYF
V gene: TRBV5-1; clone size: few; J gene: TRBJ1-3; CDR3 protein: CASSRQGAGGNTIYF